The clone carrying this T cell receptor (beta chain) has more than one count but fewer than ten. Antigen: not known. This entry comes from a study of identical twins. Study-level findings and limits: Interpretation of the results relied on cross-sectional statistical analysis and not on following the same donors.

TCRdb reprocessed the 5' RACE reads via MiXCR and lists one record per CDR3 protein. The table lists 700,000 or so distinct CDR3 sequences, 21% of them singletons. These data were also reused for a study on T cells expressing NK-cell markers. That source notes: The TCR beta repertoires originated in sorted CD3+CD56+NKG2C+, CD3+CD56+NKG2C- and CD3+CD56-NKG2C+ T cells. HCMV serostatus: most of the eight sequenced donors positive, one negative.

This sequence originates from a woman between 18 and 30 years old in good health. Material for sequencing was PBMCs.

This CDR3 reads CASSYSRAVLPQHF. CDR3 in DNA: TGTGCCAGCAGTTACAGCCGCGCCGTTTTACCCCAGCATTTT. V is TRBV6-5 and J is TRBJ1-5; D gene ambiguous. CDR3 length equals 14 residues. Germline CDR1 is MNHEY and CDR2 is SVGAGI. The V and J ends lost 2 bases and 10 bases respectively, with 15 bases between them.